Listed below are T cell receptor beta chains from one sample, sequenced in a study of T cell responses to AZD1222 COVID-19 vaccine. TCRdb's table, derived via immunoSEQ multiplex PCR, lists solely in-frame clones and lacks some. The sample contains 180,000 or so clones, 94% of which appear only once. Specimen: peripheral blood, collected on day 0 of AZD1222 vaccination. These receptors were collected from an adult in good health. CDR3s include the opening cysteine and the closing phenylalanine or tryptophan. Each record gives: D gene, V gene, clone size, J gene, CDR3 DNA, CDR3 protein. D genes are given only for firm matches. The size field is filled for only some rows; it gives once, few, many or a size class.

>TRBD1|TRBV3-1/TRBV3-2|NA|TRBJ1-5
TGTGCCAGCAGCCGTGGGACAGGGGACAATCAGCCCCAGCATTTT
CASSRGTGDNQPQHF
>NA|TRBV24-1|NA|TRBJ1-2
TGTGCCACCTCTCGAGGGAGTCGGTATGGCTACACCTTC
CATSRGSRYGYTF
>TRBD1|TRBV2|NA|TRBJ1-2
TGTGCCAGCAGTGCACGGAGGTACAGGGGCGGCTATGGCTACACCTTC
CASSARRYRGGYGYTF
>TRBD1|TRBV6-5|once|TRBJ1-1
TGTGCCACCAGCAGTTACAGGACAGGGGCCACTGAAGCTTTCTTT
CATSSYRTGATEAFF
>NA|TRBV6-1|NA|TRBJ2-1
TGTGCCAGCAGTGAAAGGGCCTATCCCCTCACCTACAATGAGCAGTTCTTC
CASSERAYPLTYNEQFF
>NA|TRBV21-1|NA|TRBJ2-7
NA
CASSVGTGSNYEQYF
>TRBD1|TRBV5-1|NA|TRBJ1-2
TGCGCCAGCAGCTGGGGGGTCGGTGGACAGGTCGATGGCTACACCTTC
CASSWGVGGQVDGYTF
>NA|TRBV4-1|NA|TRBJ1-1
TGCGCCAGCAGCCAAGATCCTGGCGAGAACACTGAAGCTTTCTTT
CASSQDPGENTEAFF
>NA|TRBV5-8|NA|TRBJ1-1
TGTGCCAGCAGCTTGGCAGGGAACACTGAAGCTTTCTTT
CASSLAGNTEAFF
>NA|TRBV12-3/TRBV12-4|NA|TRBJ1-1
TGTGCCAGCAGTTTTGGCCGGACTACTGGCTTT
CASSFGRTTGF
>NA|TRBV19|NA|TRBJ1-2
TGTGCCAGTAGTATCGGTCAGGGGAACTATGGCTACACCTTC
CASSIGQGNYGYTF
>NA|TRBV11-1|NA|TRBJ1-1
TGTGCCAGCAGCCCCCGGGTCGGGAACACTGAAGCTTTCTTT
CASSPRVGNTEAFF
>NA|TRBV19|once|TRBJ1-5
TGTGCCAGTAGTAACCGGGTTAAGACGAGCAATCAGCCCCAGCATTTT
CASSNRVKTSNQPQHF
>NA|TRBV27|NA|TRBJ2-2
TGTGCCAGCAGACTCACGAACACCGGGGAGCTGTTTTTT
CASRLTNTGELFF
>NA|TRBV15|NA|TRBJ2-7
TGTGCCACCAGGGGGACGTCCATGAACGAGCAGTACTTC
CATRGTSMNEQYF
>NA|TRBV30|NA|TRBJ1-1
TGTGCCTGGAGAGCGATCAGCGGGAACACTGAAGCTTTCTTT
CAWRAISGNTEAFF
>NA|TRBV7-9|NA|TRBJ2-5
TGTGCCAGCAGCCCGCAAATGTACAGGGTTTGGACCCAGTACTTC
CASSPQMYRVWTQYF
>NA|TRBV6-6|NA|TRBJ2-7
TGTGCCAGCAGGACAGACAGTCGGGAGCAGTACTTC
CASRTDSREQYF
>NA|TRBV12-3/TRBV12-4|NA|TRBJ1-2
TGTGCCAGCAGTTGGCAGGTCGACTATGGCTACACCTTC
CASSWQVDYGYTF
>NA|TRBV29-1|NA|TRBJ2-2
TGCAGCGTTACAGAGAACACCGGGGAGCTGTTTTTT
CSVTENTGELFF
>TRBD1|TRBV19|NA|TRBJ1-5
TGTGCCAGTAGGGGACAGGCTAACAATCAGCCCCAGCATTTT
CASRGQANNQPQHF
>NA|TRBV19|NA|TRBJ1-4
TGTGCCAGTAGTGAGGCGGTTCGGGAAAAACTGTTTTTT
CASSEAVREKLFF
>NA|TRBV11-3|NA|TRBJ2-2
TGTGCCAGCAGCTTAAGGGTTACCGGGGAGCTGTTTTTT
CASSLRVTGELFF
>NA|TRBV6-5|NA|TRBJ1-2
TGTGCCAGTAAAAAGGACGGATCTAACTATGGCTACACCTTC
CASKKDGSNYGYTF
>TRBD1|TRBV5-4|NA|TRBJ2-5
TGTGCCAGCAGCTCCGGACAGGGGGCCGGAGCCCAGTACTTC
CASSSGQGAGAQYF
>NA|TRBV29-1|NA|TRBJ1-4
TGCAGCATCGGGGGGGATGAAAAACTGTTTTTT
CSIGGDEKLFF
>NA|TRBV11-1|once|TRBJ2-5
TGTGCCAGCAGCGTGGACCTCGCGGAGACCCAGTACTTC
CASSVDLAETQYF
>NA|TRBV27|NA|TRBJ2-5
TGTGCCAGCAGTTTTAACAGAGAGACCCAGTACTTC
CASSFNRETQYF
>TRBD1|TRBV27|NA|TRBJ2-1
TGTGCCAGCAGTGGCTTGTCCCGGGACAGGGGCAGCTCCTACAATGAGCAGTTCTTC
CASSGLSRDRGSSYNEQFF
>NA|TRBV29-1|NA|TRBJ2-1
TGCAGCGTTGATGGGGAAACAGGGAAGGTCCGGGAGCAGTTCTTC
CSVDGETGKVREQFF
>TRBD1|TRBV29-1|NA|TRBJ1-3
TGCAGCGTTGTAGGACAGGCCTATGGCACCATATATTTT
CSVVGQAYGTIYF
>TRBD2|TRBV4-2|once|TRBJ2-1
TGTGCCAGCAGCCAGACAGCGGGGGGCTCCTACAATGAGCAGTTCTTC
CASSQTAGGSYNEQFF
>NA|TRBV24-1|NA|TRBJ1-5
TGTGCCACCGGACCTGGACAGCGTAATCAGCCCCAGCATTTT
CATGPGQRNQPQHF
>NA|TRBV3-1/TRBV3-2|NA|TRBJ1-2
TGTGCCAGCAGCCCCCCCTCCCGAAGGGGGGTTTTTTATGGCTACACCTTC
CASSPPSRRGVFYGYTF
>NA|TRBV12-5|NA|TRBJ1-1
TGTGCTAGTGGTTTACCCGCATCTGAAAAGGCTTTCTTT
CASGLPASEKAFF
>NA|TRBV10-3|few|TRBJ1-5
TGTGCCATCAGTTCGAGGGGGGAGAGCAATCAGCCCCAGCATTTT
CAISSRGESNQPQHF
>TRBD1|TRBV5-1|NA|TRBJ1-5
TGCGCCAGCAGCTTGATGACAGGGCTGGATCAGCCCCAGCATTTT
CASSLMTGLDQPQHF